This T cell receptor beta chain was obtained from a study of blood T cell repertoires in COVID-19 (dated by TCRdb to the early 2020s). Background on the whole study: Collaborator samples came from the United States, Italy and Spain and covered acute and convalescent phases of COVID-19. The material from the prospective study consisted of cDNA or gDNA derived from T cells, B-cell-depleted T cells, or PBMCs. Deeply sampled blood TCRbeta repertoires from subjects exposed to, actively infected with, or recovered from COVID-19 were included in the dataset. The repertoires were made available in a free public database intended to serve as a resource for research on the immune response to SARS-CoV-2. The samples were drawn from two sources: the first 160 participants of the ongoing ImmuneRACE study, and 1,000 to 1,500 subjects contributed by 6 global collaborators. Nearly every sample came with metadata listing a de-identified subject ID, COVID-19 status, age in years and sex. Where available, HLA class I and class II types were obtained from metadata supplied by the sample provider rather than from assay-based typing. Beyond this particular receptor, the publication reports: Clinical and demographic metadata were provided uncurated, with the amount varying by source and participant.

V is pruned by 5 bases and J by 1 base, leaving 7 bases of the junction without a gene match. The CDR3 runs 16 residues from the cysteine to the phenylalanine. Only the CDR3 part of the read is kept: 48 bases, read in frame from the first base. According to the germline V gene, CDR1 reads SGHTA and CDR2 reads FQGNSA. This clone showed up just once. It has no known antigen specificity. Base qualities are missing; no much larger clone stands one base away. Whole blood was collected in K2EDTA tubes by collaborating institutions according to the institutions' own protocols. Collaborator samples were shipped for TCRbeta analysis as frozen whole blood, isolated PBMCs, or DNA extracted from either sample type. The immunoSEQ Assay, a bias-controlled multiplex PCR, was used to amplify TCRbeta CDR3 regions from genomic DNA. As for how the authors treated the data: The number of nucleated cells in each sample was estimated by amplification of reference gene primers within the assay. To quantify the absolute abundance of each unique TCRbeta CDR3 rearrangement, sequence reads were collapsed and filtered. For each sample, productive Simpson clonality was calculated as the square root of Simpson's diversity index across productive rearrangements. TCRdb took this table from immuneACCESS and kept in-frame rearrangements with V and J called. Such tables lack part of the clones; where checked against another copy, unresolved V genes explain under half of the gap, and the rest is unexplained. V, J and clone size were drawn from that table, and D and trimming were deduced from the DNA. This sample gives 45,000 to 60,000 clones in total; roughly 90% of them show up just once. Clones ranked in the top ten supply under 2.5% of the sample.

What was sequenced was peripheral blood. This TCR derives from a human donor in a cohort sampled during active COVID-19. The rearrangement combines TRBV7-2 with TRBJ2-3, and TRBD2 matches 9 of the central bases. The CDR3: CASSARAGGGTDTQYF. The DNA sequence is given as TGTGCCAGCAGCGCCCGAGCGGGGGGCGGCACAGATACGCAGTATTTT.